The clone carrying this TCR beta chain was seen a single time. Its matching antigen is unknown. CDR1 and CDR2 (germline): ENHRY, SYGVKD. The CDR3 has 14 amino acids. V trimming: 4 bases; J trimming: 10 bases; junction bases outside the gene matches: 6. The sequenced template was cDNA made from the entire isolated RNA. Sequencing used immunoSEQ multiplex PCR; TCRdb keeps in-frame clones, though not all of them. The sample contains 600,000 to 700,000 clones, over 10% of which appear only once. These data come from a study of beta chain features in type 1 diabetes. Study-wide findings and caveats: All four CD4+ subsets of Type 1 diabetes patients contained TCRB CDR3s that were moderately but significantly shorter. Patients and controls would share equally any PCR tilt toward shorter templates. Cells that show high TCR expression could be over-represented by cDNA sequencing.

The sample taken for sequencing was naive CD4+ T cells from blood. The V and J genes are TRBV10-3 and TRBJ1-5; 11 bases map to TRBD1. This receptor was taken from a man aged 25-45 years with type 1 diabetes. The CDR3 loop is CAISVGTGGGPQHF. Written as DNA, the CDR3 is TGTGCCATCAGTGTTGGGACAGGGGGAGGTCCCCAGCATTTT.